This entry lists 19 T cell receptor beta chains sequenced from one sample in a study of blood T cell repertoires in COVID-19. Method: immunoSEQ multiplex PCR; TCRdb's copy keeps in-frame clones and lacks some. The sample contains approximately 180,000 clones, approximately 85% of which appear only once. Sequenced material: peripheral blood. The receptors shown here come from a woman aged 80 or older with acute or convalescent COVID-19.

V gene TRBV2 combines with J gene TRBJ2-1, with 11 bases fitting TRBD2. The V gene's germline CDR1 is SNHLY and CDR2 FYNNEI. J lost 6 bases, V lost 7 bases, and 8 bases had no gene match. The CDR3 has 15 residues. The CDR3 region has the DNA TGTGCCAGCACGGCCTCTAGCGGGAGGATCAATGAGCAGTTCTTC. It encodes CASTASSGRINEQFF.

This chain links TRBV7-9 with TRBJ2-7; D perhaps matches TRBD1 (6 bases). Germline V lookup: CDR1 SEHNR, CDR2 FQNEAQ (reference sequence). The CDR3 totals 14 residues. Trimming stripped 0 bases from V and 8 bases from J, with 14 bases between. CDR3 protein: CASSLASQGSQQYF. In nucleotides, the CDR3 is TGTGCCAGCAGCTTAGCTTCCCAGGGGAGCCAGCAGTACTTC.

The chain links TRBV11-2 to TRBJ2-1, with D possibly being TRBD2 (7 bases). This CDR3 region has 17 residues. From germline, CDR1 is SGHAT and CDR2 FQNNGV. Trimming left V 8 bases short and J 0 bases short, with 20 bases between. CDR3 nucleotides: TGTGCCAGCTCAAGGAGGGGGGGCCTCAGCTCCTACAATGAGCAGTTCTTC. It encodes CASSRRGGLSSYNEQFF.

The chain carries TRBV5-1 and TRBJ2-3, with 10 nucleotides matching TRBD1. There are 16 residues in the CDR3. The germline gives CDR1 SGHRS, CDR2 YFSETQ. V shed 0 bases, J shed 3 bases, and the junction held 4 bases outside the gene matches. The CDR3: CASSLDPGQGTDTQYF. For the CDR3, the DNA is TGCGCCAGCAGCTTGGACCCGGGACAGGGGACAGATACGCAGTATTTT.

The CDR3 DNA follows: TGTGCCAGCAGTTCGGCAGGGGGCATTGGAAACACCATATATTTT. Residues: CASSSAGGIGNTIYF. The chain employs TRBV6-6 and TRBJ1-3; 8 nucleotides match TRBD1. V lost 4 bases and J lost 3; bases outside the gene matches: 5. This CDR3 has 15 amino acids. Germline loops: CDR1 MNHNY, CDR2 SVGAGI (reference sequence).

V and J are TRBV19 and TRBJ2-4, with D unclear. The CDR3 runs 15 residues. Germline V CDR1 and CDR2: LNHDA, SQIVND (reference sequence). V was pared by 4 bases and J by 0 bases, with 10 bases between. This CDR3 reads CASSNPGLAKNIQYF. In nucleotides, the CDR3 is TGTGCCAGTAGTAACCCAGGCCTAGCCAAAAACATTCAGTACTTC.

The genes are TRBV5-1 and TRBJ2-7, with 9 bases that match TRBD1. The length of the CDR3 is 14 residues. Germline-derived CDR1 and CDR2 are SGHRS and YFSETQ. The junction had 6 bases not matched to a gene; V was cut back by 2 bases and J by 6 bases. The CDR3 protein is CASSLGTGYPEQYF. DNA for the CDR3: TGCGCCAGCAGCTTAGGGACAGGGTATCCCGAGCAGTACTTC.

The chain uses TRBV12-3 or TRBV12-4 and TRBJ1-1, with D perhaps TRBD1 (5 bases). Trimming removed 8 bases from V and 7 bases from J, with 17 bases in between. The CDR3 sequence is 13 residues long. The CDR3 reads CASFTRGFREAFF. The CDR3 nucleotides are TGTGCCAGCTTCACTCGGGGGTTTCGTGAAGCTTTCTTT.

This clone appeared once. The chain joins TRBV7-8 to TRBJ1-1; 9 bases are a match to TRBD1. V lost 5 bases, J lost 10 bases, and 11 bases stayed unmatched. Germline lookup yields CDR1 SGHVS and CDR2 FQNEAQ. The CDR3 sequence is 14 residues long. As DNA, the CDR3 is TGTGCCAGCAGCGGGGCTAACCGACAGGGGGGAGCTTTCTTT. It specifies CASSGANRQGGAFF.

The rearrangement joins TRBV6-1 to TRBJ1-3; 7 positions agree with TRBD1. There are 16 residues in the CDR3. CDR1 and CDR2 (germline): MNHNS, SASEGT. With V trimmed by 4 bases and J by 0 bases, 6 bases remained unmatched. CDR3 nucleotide sequence: TGTGCCAGCAGTGTAATACAGGGGAGCTCTGGAAACACCATATATTTT. This encodes CASSVIQGSSGNTIYF.

This clone was detected only a few times. This chain links TRBV5-4 with TRBJ1-6, with D maybe TRBD1 (5 bases). The length of the CDR3 is 16 residues. Trimming took off 0 bases at V and 6 bases at J, with 13 bases between the two ends. The germline CDR1 and CDR2 sequences are SGHNT and YYREEE (reference sequence). CDR3 bases: TGTGCCAGCAGCTTGGGGTATACAGGACCTAATTCACCCCTCCACTTT. Its translation is CASSLGYTGPNSPLHF.

The chain joins TRBV15 to TRBJ2-3; 8 bases agree with TRBD2. Looked up from germline, CDR1 is LNHNV and CDR2 is YYDKDF (reference sequence). The V segment lost 9 bases and the J segment 0 bases; nucleotides outside the gene matches: 11. This CDR3 spans 16 amino acids. The CDR3 region is CATPGGGSSSTDTQYF. CDR3 in DNA: TGTGCCACACCAGGCGGGGGGTCCTCTAGCACAGATACGCAGTATTTT.

This CDR3 is CASSRLYRETYEQYF. In DNA, the CDR3 is TGTGCCAGCTCACGCCTATACAGGGAAACCTACGAGCAGTACTTC. The V call is TRBV18, the J call TRBJ2-7, with D perhaps matching TRBD1 (6 bases). The germline CDR1 and CDR2 sequences are KGHSH and LQKENI. The CDR3 is 15 amino acids. V lost 4 bases and J 2 bases, leaving 15 bases between the germline ends. The full variable domain, in which reference TRBV18 and TRBJ2-7 provide the parts outside the CDR3, is NAGVMQNPRHLVRRRGQEARLRCSPMKGHSHVYWYRQLPEEGLKFMVYLQKENIIDESGMPKERFSAEFPKEGPSILRIQQVVRGDSAAYFCASSRLYRETYEQYFGPGTRLTVT.

This chain connects TRBV9 to TRBJ2-2; TRBD1 is a possible D gene (6 bases). Trimming shortened V by 0 bases and J by 3 bases, and 12 bases separated the two germline ends. Germline V gene data show CDR1 as SGDLS and CDR2 as YYNGEE. The CDR3 has 16 residues. This CDR3 reads CASSVGWAGDTGELFF. In DNA form, the CDR3 reads TGTGCCAGCAGCGTAGGGTGGGCAGGGGACACCGGGGAGCTGTTTTTT.

The chain recombines TRBV18 with TRBJ2-1; D is ambiguous. V dropped 6 bases and J dropped 7 bases, with 7 bases sitting between them. Germline V gene data show CDR1 as KGHSH and CDR2 as LQKENI. The CDR3 loop spans 11 amino acids. The CDR3 DNA is TGTGCCAGCTCTTCTCCTAATGAGCAGTTCTTC. It encodes CASSSPNEQFF.

This clone was found a few times. The genes are TRBV6-5 and TRBJ1-1, with 7 bases lining up with TRBD1. Germline V gene lookup returns CDR1 MNHEY and CDR2 SVGAGI. This CDR3 region has 15 residues. The trim removed 5 bases at V and 12 bases at J, leaving 18 bases unmatched. Here the CDR3 DNA reads TGTGCCAGCAGTAGGACAGGATGGGAGATGGGTAAAACTTTCTTT. It specifies CASSRTGWEMGKTFF.

The CDR3 region is CASSERGRETEAFF. CDR3 nucleotides: TGCGCCAGCAGTGAAAGGGGCAGGGAAACTGAAGCTTTCTTT. The V call is TRBV10-2, the J call TRBJ1-1, with D maybe TRBD1 (5 bases). The CDR3 contains 14 residues. CDR1 is WSHSY, CDR2 SAAADI, per germline. Trimming cost V 3 bases and J 5 bases, with 13 bases left between them.

The chain has TRBV6-5 and TRBJ2-7; D is unresolved. The CDR3 has 11 residues. Germline values: CDR1 MNHEY, CDR2 SVGAGI. Trimming took off 0 bases at V and 6 bases at J, with 3 bases between the two ends. The CDR3 DNA reads as TGTGCCAGCAGTTACTCCAGCGAGCAGTACTTC. Amino acids: CASSYSSEQYF.

The table lists this clone with a count of one. The gene calls are TRBV11-2 and TRBJ2-1; 13 nucleotides align to TRBD2. This CDR3 is built from 17 residues. V lost 6 bases to trimming and J lost 7 bases; unmatched junction nucleotides: 12. Germline-derived CDR1 and CDR2 are SGHAT and FQNNGV. Here the CDR3 reads CASRRTSGRGRGNEQFF. For the CDR3, the DNA is TGTGCCAGCAGACGGACTAGCGGGAGAGGGCGGGGAAATGAGCAGTTCTTC.